The source of this T cell receptor (beta chain) is a study of blood T cell repertoires in COVID-19 (dated by TCRdb to 2020 to 2021). At the level of the whole study: Samples from collaborators originated in the United States, Italy and Spain and spanned both the acute and convalescent phases of COVID-19. The prospective study material was composed of cDNA or gDNA derived from T cells, B-cell-depleted T cells, or PBMCs. The dataset comprised deeply sampled blood TCRbeta repertoires from subjects exposed to, actively infected with, or recovered from COVID-19. A freely available public database, intended as a resource for researchers studying the immune response to SARS-CoV-2, is where the repertoires were released. The samples were drawn from the first 160 participants of the ongoing ImmuneRACE study and from 950 to 1,500 subjects provided by 6 global collaborators. The sample metadata nearly always contained a de-identified subject ID, COVID-19 status, age in years and sex. Where HLA class I and class II types were available, the types were taken from metadata supplied by the sample provider, not from assay-based typing.

Paper-wide results and their limitations: The amount of clinical and demographic metadata varied by source and participant and was provided uncurated.

Germline trimming amounts to 3 bases on V and 6 bases on J, with 11 as the count of junction bases outside the gene matches. Its CDR3 holds 16 amino acids, cysteine through phenylalanine. Just CDR3 DNA is preserved here, 48 bases in frame from base 1. Looking up the germline V gene yields CDR1 KGHSH and CDR2 LQKENI. At one collaborating source in Seattle, patients were enrolled during active infection and were followed longitudinally through the course of disease. Collaborating institutions collected whole blood in K2EDTA tubes following their own protocols. Collaborator samples were shipped for TCRbeta analysis as frozen whole blood, isolated PBMCs, or DNA extracted from either sample type. Regarding this clone: Its specific antigen is unknown. The record has no base qualities; no much larger clone is one base away.

TCRbeta CDR3 regions were amplified from genomic DNA by means of the immunoSEQ Assay, a bias-controlled multiplex PCR. The source study handled its data this way. Nucleated cell counts per sample were estimated from amplification of reference gene primers within the assay. Sequence reads were collapsed and filtered to measure the absolute abundance of every unique TCRbeta CDR3 rearrangement. For each sample, productive Simpson clonality was calculated by taking the square root of Simpson's diversity index across productive rearrangements. TCRdb carries this immuneACCESS record with in-frame sequences only. Its versions omit some clonotypes, under half of them owing to an unresolved V gene in the studies checked, with the rest unexplained. That table furnishes V, J and clone size, whereas the DNA furnished D and trimming. The sample table holds 250,000 to 350,000 clones, of which approximately 90% were seen once. The ten top clones hold just under 6.5% of the sample.

The specimen sequenced was peripheral blood. This chain joins TRBV18 to TRBJ1-2, with TRBD1 identical over 9 junction bases. The TCR comes from a woman between 45 and 60 years old with COVID-19, enrolled during active disease. For the CDR3, the sequence is CASSPGTGKVENGYTF. The DNA is as follows: TGTGCCAGCTCACCGGGGACAGGGAAGGTAGAGAATGGCTACACCTTC.